The T cell receptor (beta chain) under discussion was sequenced for a study of blood T cell repertoires in COVID-19. The wider study: Some COVID-19 samples were acute and others convalescent; all came from the United States, Italy and Spain. PBMCs, B-cell-depleted T cells, or T cells were the source of the cDNA or gDNA that made up the material.

Those who participated ranged in age from roughly 18 to 100 years and resided in under 25 US areas. Germline V gene lookup returns CDR1 PRHDT and CDR2 FYEKMQ (reference sequence). The V gene end was trimmed by 4 bases and the J gene end by 3 bases; junction bases not matched to a gene: 5. The CDR3 covers 14 residues. Original processing notes: Estimated nucleated cell counts came from reference gene primer amplification. Assay: immunoSEQ multiplex PCR; the TCRdb copy retains only in-frame clones and omits some. Clonal size and the V and J genes are those of that table, whereas D and trimming came from the DNA. The sample holds some 120,000 clones, roughly four fifths seen once.

Sequenced input: PBMCs or T cells enriched from blood (not recorded which). The chain couples TRBV13 to TRBJ2-7; 8 nucleotides agree with TRBD2. This clonotype was obtained from a man aged 25-45 years who had recovered from COVID-19. The CDR3 DNA is TGTGCCAGCAGCTCCCAACTAGCGGACTACGAGCAGTACTTC. Protein sequence: CASSSQLADYEQYF.